The TCR beta chain under discussion was sequenced for a study of CD8 T cells in Susac syndrome. RNA amounts of roughly 0.45 to 1 ug underwent reverse transcription with random hexamers. A single record per CDR3 protein comes from TCRdb applying MiXCR to the immunoSEQ multiplex PCR reads. The table lists more than 120,000 distinct CDR3 sequences, roughly 94% of them singletons. The CDR3 totals 15 residues. Per germline, CDR1 SNHLY and CDR2 FYNNEI. Trimming removed 2 bases from V and 3 bases from J, with 14 bases in between. This sequence was found in a human donor in good health. The sequencing input was CD4+ T cells from PBMCs. V usage is TRBV2 and J usage is TRBJ2-7; possible D gene TRBD1, 7 bases. CDR3 in amino acids: CASSENRGLIYEQYF. CDR3 coding DNA: TGTGCCAGCAGTGAAAACAGGGGACTCATCTACGAGCAGTACTTC.